The 30 T cell receptor beta chains in this list originate from one sample, sequenced in a study of immune evolution from preneoplasia to lung adenocarcinoma. Method: immunoSEQ multiplex PCR; TCRdb's copy keeps in-frame clones and lacks some. The table includes roughly 8,700 clones, about 80% detected once. The sample consisted of FFPE lung adenocarcinoma in situ tissue. These receptors were obtained from a person aged 55-80 years with lung adenocarcinoma.

The V and J genes are TRBV5-6 and TRBJ2-5, with TRBD1 matching 8 bases. The CDR3 runs 14 residues. Germline V gene sequence: CDR1 SGHDT, CDR2 YYEEEE. Germline trimming cut 2 bases from V and 6 bases from J; bases unmatched to any gene: 6. The CDR3 region is CASSFAGGRKTQYF. The CDR3 region has the DNA TGTGCCAGCAGCTTCGCAGGGGGCCGAAAGACCCAGTACTTC.

The gene calls are TRBV18 and TRBJ1-6; D gene uncertain. The CDR3 totals 16 residues. The germline gives CDR1 KGHSH, CDR2 LQKENI. Trimming stripped 3 bases from V and 6 bases from J, with 15 bases between. Here the CDR3 reads CASSPDRREGNSPLHF. For the CDR3, the DNA is TGTGCCAGCTCACCGGACCGGCGGGAGGGTAATTCACCCCTCCACTTT.

V usage is TRBV4-1 and J usage is TRBJ1-2; no reliable D call. CDR3 length: 16 residues. V lost 1 base and J 2 bases, leaving 14 bases between the germline ends. Germline lookup yields CDR1 MGHRA and CDR2 YSYEKL. The CDR3 loop is CASSQGRLVGNYGYTF. DNA for the CDR3: TGCGCCAGCAGCCAAGGCCGTTTGGTGGGGAACTATGGCTACACCTTC.

A few counts support this clone. The rearrangement links TRBV7-9 to TRBJ2-5; D is tentatively TRBD1 or TRBD2 (6 bases each). Trimming left V 3 bases short and J 5 bases short, with 16 bases between. Germline-derived CDR1 and CDR2 are SEHNR and FQNEAQ (reference sequence). This CDR3 is built from 15 residues. CDR3 in amino acids: CASSFEGGRAETQYF. The CDR3 DNA reads as TGTGCCAGCAGCTTCGAGGGGGGTAGAGCGGAGACCCAGTACTTC.

On this clone itself: At one of its ends the junction is not consistent with the germline gene, which may arise from a read error. The chain employs TRBV7-7 and TRBJ2-5; D is unclear. The length of the CDR3 is 13 residues. CDR1 SSHAT and CDR2 FNYEAQ come from the germline V gene (reference sequence). CDR3 protein: CASSLGQSETQYF. The CDR3, as DNA: TGTGCTAGCAGCTTAGGGCAGTCCGAGACCCAGTACTTC.

The J gene is TRBJ2-5, the V gene TRBV28, with D unclear. The CDR3 is made up of 11 amino acids. Germline values: CDR1 MDHEN, CDR2 SYDVKM. V was pared by 7 bases and J by 5 bases, with 8 bases between. DNA for the CDR3: TGTGCCAGCACCCTTGGTGAGACCCAGTACTTC. Translating gives CASTLGETQYF. Full variable domain (outside the CDR3, taken from reference TRBV28 and TRBJ2-5): DVKVTQSSRYLVKRTGEKVFLECVQDMDHENMFWYRQDPGLGLRLIYFSYDVKMKEKGDIPEGYSVSREKKERFSLILESASTNQTSMYLCASTLGETQYFGPGTRLLVL.

The chain recombines TRBV6-1 with TRBJ2-2; TRBD1 is a possible D gene (5 bases). The CDR3 has 13 residues. The V gene lost 8 bases and the J gene lost 1 base, with 8 bases spanning the gap. The germline CDR1 and CDR2 sequences are MNHNS and SASEGT. For the CDR3, the DNA is TGTGCCAGCGACAGCTGGAACACCGGGGAGCTGTTTTTT. Amino acids: CASDSWNTGELFF.

CDR3: CAWSENRETQYF. Written as DNA, the CDR3 is TGTGCCTGGAGTGAAAACAGAGAGACCCAGTACTTC. The V gene is TRBV30, the J gene TRBJ2-5; no definite D call. The CDR3 totals 12 residues. V shed 1 base and J shed 4 bases, with 7 bases lying between them. The germline V gene encodes CDR1 GTSNPN and CDR2 SVGIG (reference sequence).

This clone showed up just once. The gene calls are TRBV6-5 and TRBJ1-2; D possibly corresponds to TRBD1 (5 bases). CDR3 length equals 12 residues. The V gene lost 2 bases and the J gene lost 8 bases, with 9 bases spanning the gap. From germline, CDR1 is MNHEY and CDR2 SVGAGI. The CDR3, as DNA: TGTGCCAGCAGTTACGAGGGGCAGGGCTACACCTTC. Translating gives CASSYEGQGYTF.

The chain has TRBV5-4 and TRBJ2-5; 10 bases fit TRBD2. J lost 5 bases, V lost 0 bases, and 10 bases had no gene match. The length of the CDR3 is 17 residues. CDR1 is SGHNT, CDR2 YYREEE, per germline (reference sequence). The CDR3 loop is CASSLAGERGGGETQYF. The CDR3 DNA reads TGTGCCAGCAGCTTGGCCGGGGAGCGGGGGGGCGGGGAGACCCAGTACTTC.

The chain recombines TRBV7-9 with TRBJ1-5; 7 bases fit TRBD1. CDR1 and CDR2 from the germline V gene are SEHNR and FQNEAQ (reference sequence). Germline trimming cut 5 bases from V and 4 bases from J; bases unmatched to any gene: 11. The CDR3 length is 16 residues. In DNA, the CDR3 is TGTGCCAGCAGCGCACGTGAGACAGGGAGAAATCAGCCCCAGCATTTT. This encodes CASSARETGRNQPQHF.

The rearrangement uses TRBV6-5 and TRBJ1-5; D ambiguous. The CDR3 is made up of 14 amino acids. The V gene lost 6 bases and the J gene lost 4 bases, with 13 bases spanning the gap. Per the germline V gene, CDR1 is MNHEY and CDR2 is SVGAGI. The DNA for the CDR3 is TGTGCCAGCAGCAGGAAGGGCGGGAATCAGCCCCAGCATTTT. Protein sequence: CASSRKGGNQPQHF.

The V call is TRBV11-3, the J call TRBJ2-5, with TRBD2 matching 9 bases. The CDR3 extends over 13 amino acids. V gave up 2 bases and J gave up 5 bases; unmatched junction bases: 0. Germline lookup yields CDR1 SGHNT and CDR2 YENEEA. CDR3 residues: CASSLTSGETQYF. CDR3 nucleotides: TGTGCCAGCAGCTTAACTAGCGGGGAGACCCAGTACTTC.

V usage is TRBV4-2 and J usage is TRBJ1-4; weak D call: TRBD1 (5 bases). The CDR3 covers 17 residues. In germline, CDR1 is LGHNA, CDR2 YNFKEQ. The V end was cut by 0 bases, the J end by 6 bases, with 17 bases between. The CDR3, as DNA: TGTGCCAGCAGCCAAGACCCCCGACAGTTAGGGGATGAAAAACTGTTTTTT. Translation: CASSQDPRQLGDEKLFF.

This chain uses TRBV18 with TRBJ1-6; TRBD1 matches 7 bases. Germline loops: CDR1 KGHSH, CDR2 LQKENI. The J segment lost 7 bases and the V segment lost 6 bases, leaving 9 bases of the junction unmatched. The CDR3 sequence is 15 residues long. The CDR3 loop reads CASSRGGTDNSPLHF. CDR3 bases: TGTGCCAGCTCCAGGGGCGGGACAGACAATTCACCCCTCCACTTT.

This clone was picked up a small number of times. CDR3 in amino acids: CASTPGTGISYEQYF. Written as DNA, the CDR3 is TGCGCCAGCACTCCCGGGACAGGAATATCCTACGAGCAGTACTTC. The genes are TRBV5-1 and TRBJ2-7, with 8 positions matching TRBD1. The V and J ends lost 6 bases and 1 base, in that order; junction bases with no gene match: 9. The CDR3 covers 15 residues. CDR1 is SGHRS, CDR2 YFSETQ, per germline.

The CDR3 sequence is CASSFGRPPDTF. The CDR3 coding sequence is TGTGCCAGCAGCTTCGGACGGCCACCCGACACCTTC. The chain couples TRBV5-6 to TRBJ1-2, with no clear D. Trimming left V 2 bases short and J 12 bases short, with 14 bases between. This CDR3 contains 12 residues. CDR1 and CDR2 (germline): SGHDT, YYEEEE.

The V gene is TRBV7-2, the J gene TRBJ1-4; D not certain. V was shortened by 2 bases and J by 2 bases, with 12 bases between the two germline ends. Germline V gives CDR1 SGHTA, CDR2 FQGNSA. This CDR3 contains 16 residues. This chain's CDR3 is CASSLRGRDTNEKLFF. CDR3 in DNA: TGTGCCAGCAGCTTAAGAGGGAGAGATACTAATGAAAAACTGTTTTTT.

Comments on this clone: A read error may account for a junction end that differs from germline. This CDR3 is CASSLGGPF. CDR3 nucleotide sequence: TGTGCCAGCAGCTTAGGAGGCCCTTTC. The chain couples TRBV7-2 to TRBJ1-2; unclear D gene. The germline CDR1 and CDR2 sequences are SGHTA and FQGNSA. This CDR3 spans 9 amino acids.

The V and J genes are TRBV5-3 and TRBJ1-4, with 9 positions matching TRBD1. TRBV5-3 is an open reading frame, and its role is uncertain. The CDR3 length is 15 residues. V lost 7 bases and J lost 8; bases outside the gene matches: 12. This CDR3 is CARFTRTGEGEKLFF. The CDR3 region has the DNA TGTGCCAGATTCACTAGGACAGGGGAGGGAGAAAAACTGTTTTTT.

A single count supports this clone. This chain joins TRBV5-4 and TRBJ1-4; D is undetermined. The CDR3 consists of 15 residues. Trimming shortened V by 8 bases and J by 7 bases, and 21 bases separated the two germline ends. The V gene's germline CDR1 is SGHNT and CDR2 YYREEE (reference sequence). The CDR3 DNA is TGTGCCAGTTGGATCAAAGGACGGACGTCTGAAAAACTGTTTTTT. This translates into CASWIKGRTSEKLFF. The full variable domain, in which reference TRBV5-4 and TRBJ1-4 provide the parts outside the CDR3, is ETGVTQSPTHLIKTRGQQVTLRCSSQSGHNTVSWYQQALGQGPQFIFQYYREEENGRGNFPPRFSGLQFPNYSSELNVNALELDDSALYLCASWIKGRTSEKLFFGSGTQLSVL.

The chain recombines TRBV6-1 with TRBJ1-2; possible D gene TRBD1, 5 bases. This CDR3 is built from 14 residues. Germline V gene sequence: CDR1 MNHNS, CDR2 SASEGT. V dropped 2 bases and J dropped 8 bases, with 15 bases sitting between them. The CDR3 loop reads CASSEYRDRRGYTF. CDR3 coding DNA: TGTGCCAGCAGTGAATATAGGGACCGGAGGGGCTACACCTTC.

This clone is judged medium-sized. This chain connects TRBV7-8 to TRBJ1-3; D remains unclear. The germline gives CDR1 SGHVS, CDR2 FQNEAQ. V dropped 4 bases and J dropped 0 bases, with 13 bases sitting between them. CDR3 length: 16 amino acids. CDR3 sequence (DNA): TGTGCCAGCAGCTCGAGGACGGCTAGCTCTGGAAACACCATATATTTT. Amino acids: CASSSRTASSGNTIYF.

The CDR3 DNA follows: TGTGCCAGCAGTTTATTGGTAGCGGGGAACCCAAAAGGTTTCTACGAGCAGTACTTC. It specifies CASSLLVAGNPKGFYEQYF. The chain carries TRBV28 and TRBJ2-7, with 8 bases that match TRBD2. Germline V gives CDR1 MDHEN, CDR2 SYDVKM. The CDR3 is 19 residues long. Trimming cost V 1 base and J 3 bases; bases outside gene matches: 17.

This clone was seen a handful of times. The chain links TRBV7-2 to TRBJ2-7; 7 bases line up with TRBD2. V lost 0 bases and J lost 4; bases outside the gene matches: 6. Germline loops: CDR1 SGHTA, CDR2 FQGNSA. The CDR3 is 15 residues long. CDR3 region: CASSLAAGELYEQYF. CDR3 sequence (DNA): TGTGCCAGCAGCTTAGCGGCGGGAGAGCTGTACGAGCAGTACTTC.

The chain combines TRBV7-2 with TRBJ2-5, with 12 bases matching TRBD2. CDR1 and CDR2 from the germline V gene are SGHTA and FQGNSA. J gave up 5 bases and V 4 bases, and 8 bases lay outside the gene matches. CDR3 length: 16 residues. The CDR3 coding sequence is TGTGCCAGCAGCTCATTCCTAGCGGGGGGGCCGGAGACCCAGTACTTC. It specifies CASSSFLAGGPETQYF.

The chain combines TRBV7-3 with TRBJ2-1, with a possible D match to TRBD2 (5 bases). The CDR3 contains 15 residues. V was trimmed by 2 bases and J by 4 bases, leaving 12 bases between them. The germline gives CDR1 SGHTA, CDR2 FQGTGA. DNA for the CDR3: TGTGCCAGCAGCTTAGCCGGGGAATTTTACAATGAGCAGTTCTTC. It translates to CASSLAGEFYNEQFF.

The chain employs TRBV20-1 and TRBJ2-1; D gene unclear. In germline, CDR1 is DFQATT, CDR2 SNEGSKA (reference sequence). This CDR3 spans 10 amino acids. V lost 0 bases, J lost 14 bases, and 8 bases lay in between. The CDR3 sequence: CSARDVLEFF. The CDR3 DNA is TGCAGTGCTAGAGATGTTTTAGAGTTCTTC.

There are a few counts of this clone. The chain has TRBV7-9 and TRBJ1-2; possibly TRBD1 for D (5 bases). The CDR3 spans 14 residues. Germline CDR1 and CDR2: SEHNR and FQNEAQ (reference sequence). V lost 1 base and J 4 bases, leaving 10 bases between the germline ends. The CDR3 DNA reads as TGTGCCAGCAGCTTAGGCGGGGCCGCCTATGGCTACACCTTC. This encodes CASSLGGAAYGYTF.

The V gene is TRBV9, the J gene TRBJ2-2; D might be TRBD1 (6 bases). In germline, CDR1 is SGDLS, CDR2 YYNGEE. This CDR3 comprises 13 residues. Trimming took 0 bases from V and 7 from J, leaving 7 bases between them. The CDR3 nucleotides are TGTGCCAGCAGCGTAGTAGGGGGCGGGGAGCTGTTTTTT. It yields the protein CASSVVGGGELFF.